This T cell receptor beta chain was found in a study of shared clonotypes between healthy human individuals. The study, taken as a whole, reports: Represented diversity (both genetic and exposure-history) was limited by the small number of donors.

Data came from immunoSEQ multiplex PCR; TCRdb stores just in-frame clones and leaves some out. The sample has 450,000 to 500,000 clones, roughly 78% seen once. The length of the CDR3 is 15 residues. The germline V gene encodes CDR1 MNHNS and CDR2 SASEGT. V was clipped by 1 base and J by 2 bases, with 10 bases between them. About this clone: The target antigen is unknown. Given a much more abundant clone one base away, this may be a read error. Additional DNA sequences in this sample encode the identical CDR3.

Material for sequencing was PBMCs. The rearrangement links TRBV6-1 to TRBJ2-3; possibly TRBD1 for D (5 bases). This receptor was taken from a woman between 40 and 50 years old in good health. Some clones in this sample may be carry-over from other donors' samples. The CDR3 sequence is CASSEGGRDTDTQYF. The CDR3 DNA reads TGTGCCAGCAGTGAAGGTGGCAGGGACACAGATACGCAGTATTTT.